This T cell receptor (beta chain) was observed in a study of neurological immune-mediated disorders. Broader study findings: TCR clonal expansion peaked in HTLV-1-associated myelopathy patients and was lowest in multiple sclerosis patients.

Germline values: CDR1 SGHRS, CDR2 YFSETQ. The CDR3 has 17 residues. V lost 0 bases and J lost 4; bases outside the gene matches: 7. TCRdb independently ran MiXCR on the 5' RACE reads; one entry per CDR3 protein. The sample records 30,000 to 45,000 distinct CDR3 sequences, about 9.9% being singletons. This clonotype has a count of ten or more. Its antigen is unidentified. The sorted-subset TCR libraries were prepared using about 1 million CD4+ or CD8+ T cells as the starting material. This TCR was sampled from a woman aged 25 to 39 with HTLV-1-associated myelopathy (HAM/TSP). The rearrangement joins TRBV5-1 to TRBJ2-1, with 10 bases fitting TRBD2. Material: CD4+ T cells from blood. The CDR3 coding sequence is TGCGCCAGCAGCTTGGCCGTAGCGGGGGGCTTATACAATGAGCAGTTCTTC. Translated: CASSLAVAGGLYNEQFF. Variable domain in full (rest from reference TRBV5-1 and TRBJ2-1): KAGVTQTPRYLIKTRGQQVTLSCSPISGHRSVSWYQQTPGQGLQFLFEYFSETQRNKGNFPGRFSGRQFSNSRSEMNVSTLELGDSALYLCASSLAVAGGLYNEQFFGPGTRLTVL.